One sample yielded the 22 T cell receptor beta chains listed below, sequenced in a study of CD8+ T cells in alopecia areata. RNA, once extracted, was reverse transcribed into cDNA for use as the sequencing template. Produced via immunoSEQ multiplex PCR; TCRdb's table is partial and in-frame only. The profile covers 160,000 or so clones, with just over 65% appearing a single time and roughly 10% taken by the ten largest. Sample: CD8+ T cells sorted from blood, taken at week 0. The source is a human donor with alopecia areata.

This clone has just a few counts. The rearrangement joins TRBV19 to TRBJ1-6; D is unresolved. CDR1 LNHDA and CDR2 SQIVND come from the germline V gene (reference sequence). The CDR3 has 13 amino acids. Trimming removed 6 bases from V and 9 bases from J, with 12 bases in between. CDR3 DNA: TGTGCCAGTAGAGGGCTGGTCGTTTCACCCCTCCACTTT. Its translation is CASRGLVVSPLHF.

The CDR3 here is CAITNDIGSYEQYF. The CDR3 coding sequence is TGTGCCATCACTAACGATATCGGCTCCTACGAGCAGTACTTC. This rearrangement joins TRBV10-3 to TRBJ2-7; D gene ambiguous. V was pared by 7 bases and J by 0 bases, with 13 bases between. CDR3 length: 14 amino acids. From germline, CDR1 is ENHRY and CDR2 SYGVKD.

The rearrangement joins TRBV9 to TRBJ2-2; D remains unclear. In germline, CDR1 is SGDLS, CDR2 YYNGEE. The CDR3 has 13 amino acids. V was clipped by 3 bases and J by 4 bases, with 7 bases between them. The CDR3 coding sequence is TGTGCCAGCAGCGATAGATCCACCGGGGAGCTGTTTTTT. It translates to CASSDRSTGELFF.

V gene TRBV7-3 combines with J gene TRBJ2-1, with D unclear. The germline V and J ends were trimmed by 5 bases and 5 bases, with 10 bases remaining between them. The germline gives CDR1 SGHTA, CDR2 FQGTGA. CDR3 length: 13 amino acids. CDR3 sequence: CASSILRDNEQFF. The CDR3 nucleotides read TGTGCCAGCAGCATCCTACGAGACAATGAGCAGTTCTTC. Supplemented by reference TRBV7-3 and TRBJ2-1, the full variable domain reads GAGVSQTPSNKVTEKGKYVELRCDPISGHTALYWYRQSLGQGPEFLIYFQGTGAADDSGLPNDRFFAVRPEGSVSTLKIQRTERGDSAVYLCASSILRDNEQFFGPGTRLTVL.

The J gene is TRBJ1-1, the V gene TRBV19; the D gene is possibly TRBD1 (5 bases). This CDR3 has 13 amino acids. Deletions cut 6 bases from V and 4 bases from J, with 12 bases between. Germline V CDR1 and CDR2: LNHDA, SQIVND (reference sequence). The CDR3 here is CASSLPGGTEAFF. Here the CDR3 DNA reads TGTGCCAGTAGCCTTCCGGGGGGCACTGAAGCTTTCTTT.

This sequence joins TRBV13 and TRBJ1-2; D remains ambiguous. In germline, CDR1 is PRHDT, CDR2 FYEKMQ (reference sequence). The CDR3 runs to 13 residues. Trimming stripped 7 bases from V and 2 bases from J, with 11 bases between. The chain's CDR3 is CASTRGRNYGYTF. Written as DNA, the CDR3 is TGTGCCAGCACGAGAGGGAGAAACTATGGCTACACCTTC.

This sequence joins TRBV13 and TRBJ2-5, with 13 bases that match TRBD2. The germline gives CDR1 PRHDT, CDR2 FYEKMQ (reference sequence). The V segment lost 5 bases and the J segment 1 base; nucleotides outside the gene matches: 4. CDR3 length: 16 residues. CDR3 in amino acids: CASSPRTSGSQETQYF. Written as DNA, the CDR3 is TGTGCCAGCAGCCCCAGGACTAGCGGGAGCCAAGAGACCCAGTACTTC.

The CDR3 loop is CAWNPGQGKGEQYF. The CDR3, as DNA: TGTGCCTGGAACCCGGGACAGGGGAAAGGCGAGCAGTACTTC. V is TRBV30 and J is TRBJ2-7, with TRBD1 matching 10 bases. In germline, CDR1 is GTSNPN, CDR2 SVGIG (reference sequence). Losses at the gene ends were 4 bases for V and 6 bases for J; bases not matched to a gene: 9. The CDR3 has 14 amino acids.

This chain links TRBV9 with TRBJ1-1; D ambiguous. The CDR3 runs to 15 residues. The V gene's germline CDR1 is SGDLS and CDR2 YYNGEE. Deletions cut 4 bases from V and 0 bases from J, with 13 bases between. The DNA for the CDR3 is TGTGCCAGCAGCCCTCCGTCGGGTATGAACACTGAAGCTTTCTTT. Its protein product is CASSPPSGMNTEAFF.

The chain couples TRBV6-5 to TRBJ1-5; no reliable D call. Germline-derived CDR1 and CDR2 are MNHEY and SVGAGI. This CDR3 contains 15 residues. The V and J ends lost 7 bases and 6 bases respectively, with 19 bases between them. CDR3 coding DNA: TGTGCCAGCATCTACCCCTTCCTTATAACTCAGCCCCAGCATTTT. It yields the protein CASIYPFLITQPQHF.

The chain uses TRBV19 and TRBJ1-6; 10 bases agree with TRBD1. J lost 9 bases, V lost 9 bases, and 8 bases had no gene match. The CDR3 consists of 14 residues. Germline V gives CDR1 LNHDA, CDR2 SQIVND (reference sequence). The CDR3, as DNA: TGTGCCAGAGGACCGGGACAGGGGTCTTCACCCCTCCACTTT. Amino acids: CARGPGQGSSPLHF.

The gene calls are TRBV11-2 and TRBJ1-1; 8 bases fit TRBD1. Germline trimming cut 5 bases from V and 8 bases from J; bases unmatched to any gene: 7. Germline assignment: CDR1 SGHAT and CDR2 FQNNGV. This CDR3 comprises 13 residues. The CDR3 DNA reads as TGTGCCAGCAGCAAGACAGGGGCGGGCGAAGCTTTCTTT. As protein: CASSKTGAGEAFF.

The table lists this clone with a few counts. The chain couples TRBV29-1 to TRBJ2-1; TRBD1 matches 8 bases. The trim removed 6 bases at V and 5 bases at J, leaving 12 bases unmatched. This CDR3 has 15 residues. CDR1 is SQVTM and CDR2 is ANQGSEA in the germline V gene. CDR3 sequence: CSVPRLGQGHNEQFF. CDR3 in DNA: TGCAGCGTGCCCAGGCTTGGACAGGGACACAATGAGCAGTTCTTC.

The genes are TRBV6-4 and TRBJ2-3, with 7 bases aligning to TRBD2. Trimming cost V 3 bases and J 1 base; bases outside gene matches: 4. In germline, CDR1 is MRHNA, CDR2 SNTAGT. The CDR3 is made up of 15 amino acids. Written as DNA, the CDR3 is TGTGCCAGCAGTGATCTAACTAGCGGCACAGATACGCAGTATTTT. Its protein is CASSDLTSGTDTQYF.

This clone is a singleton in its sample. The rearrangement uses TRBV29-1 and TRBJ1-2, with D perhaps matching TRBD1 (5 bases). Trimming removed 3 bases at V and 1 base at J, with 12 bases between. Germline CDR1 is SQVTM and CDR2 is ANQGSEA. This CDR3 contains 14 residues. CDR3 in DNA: TGCAGCGTTGAGGATACAGGATATAACTATGGCTACACCTTC. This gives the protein CSVEDTGYNYGYTF.

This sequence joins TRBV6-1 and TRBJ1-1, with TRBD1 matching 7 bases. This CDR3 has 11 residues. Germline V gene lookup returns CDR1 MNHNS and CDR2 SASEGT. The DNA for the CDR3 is TGTGTAACGCCCGGGACAGTTGAAGCTTTCTTT. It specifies CVTPGTVEAFF.

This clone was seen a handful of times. The DNA of the CDR3 is TGCGCCAGCACCCAACGAGAAATCACTGAAGCTTTCTTT. Residues: CASTQREITEAFF. The chain couples TRBV10-2 to TRBJ1-1; D is uncertain. The CDR3 extends over 13 amino acids. From germline, CDR1 is WSHSY and CDR2 SAAADI. The V and J ends lost 7 bases and 4 bases respectively, with 13 bases between them.

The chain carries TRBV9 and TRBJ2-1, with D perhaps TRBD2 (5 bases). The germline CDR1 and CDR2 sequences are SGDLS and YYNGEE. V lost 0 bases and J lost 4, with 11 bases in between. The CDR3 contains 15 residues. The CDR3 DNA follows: TGTGCCAGCAGCGTAGAAGGACTTCGGTACAATGAGCAGTTCTTC. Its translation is CASSVEGLRYNEQFF.

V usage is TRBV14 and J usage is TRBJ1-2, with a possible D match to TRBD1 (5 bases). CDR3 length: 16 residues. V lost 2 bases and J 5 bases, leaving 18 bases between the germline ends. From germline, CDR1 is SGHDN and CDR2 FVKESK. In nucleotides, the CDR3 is TGTGCCAGCAGCCAACCCGGGACGCTCGGTTCGTATGGCTACACCTTC. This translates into CASSQPGTLGSYGYTF.

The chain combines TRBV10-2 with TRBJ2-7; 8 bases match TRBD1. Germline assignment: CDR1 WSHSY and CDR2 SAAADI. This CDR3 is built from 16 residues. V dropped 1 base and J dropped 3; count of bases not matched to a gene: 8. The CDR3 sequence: CASSELGDRGNYEQYF. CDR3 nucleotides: TGCGCCAGCAGTGAGTTGGGAGACAGGGGAAACTACGAGCAGTACTTC.

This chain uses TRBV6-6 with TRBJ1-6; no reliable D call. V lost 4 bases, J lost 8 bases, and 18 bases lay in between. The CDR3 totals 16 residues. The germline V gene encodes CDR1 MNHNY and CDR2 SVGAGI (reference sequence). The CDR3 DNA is TGTGCCAGCAGTTTTTACAGCCCGGGCCAGGATTCACCCCTCCACTTT. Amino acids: CASSFYSPGQDSPLHF.

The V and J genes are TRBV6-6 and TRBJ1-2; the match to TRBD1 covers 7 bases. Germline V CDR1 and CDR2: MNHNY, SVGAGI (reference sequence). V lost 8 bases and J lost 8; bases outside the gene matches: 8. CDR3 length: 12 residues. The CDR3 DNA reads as TGTGCCAGCGAGACAGGGAACGGGGGCTACACCTTC. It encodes CASETGNGGYTF.